A selection of T cell receptor beta chains follows, all from one sample in a study of CD8+CD57+ T cells in acquired aplastic anemia. TCRdb redid the calling of the reads with MiXCR, one entry per CDR3 protein. This sample has 150,000 to 180,000 distinct CDR3 sequences, with about 54% found just once. The sample was sorted CD4+, CD8+, or CD8+CD57+ T cells (not recorded which) from PBMCs. These receptor sequences come from a human donor with aplastic anemia. The CDR3 runs from the conserved cysteine through the conserved F or W. A D gene is named only where the DNA matches it firmly. Clone sizes are given selectively: once, few, many, or a class where the clone is expanded.

CDR3aa: CASSQDPGTYGYTF
CDR3nt: TGCGCCAGCAGCCAAGATCCCGGGACCTATGGCTACACCTTC
j_gene: TRBJ1-2
v_gene: TRBV4-1
abundance: many
d_gene: -

CDR3aa: CAISDPGLAGTTDTQYF
CDR3nt: TGTGCCATCAGTGACCCGGGACTAGCTGGTACCACAGATACGCAGTATTTT
j_gene: TRBJ2-3
v_gene: TRBV10-3
abundance: many
d_gene: TRBD2

CDR3aa: CAISESAGAGIVYEQYF
CDR3nt: TGTGCCATCAGTGAGTCCGCAGGGGCGGGGATCGTCTACGAGCAGTACTTC
j_gene: TRBJ2-7
v_gene: TRBV10-3
abundance: -
d_gene: -

CDR3aa: CASRQGLGGGETQYF
CDR3nt: TGTGCCAGCAGGCAGGGACTAGGGGGTGGCGAGACCCAGTACTTC
j_gene: TRBJ2-5
v_gene: TRBV6-1
abundance: -
d_gene: TRBD2

CDR3aa: CASSIQLGYEQFF
CDR3nt: TGTGCCAGTAGTATACAACTCGGTTATGAGCAGTTCTTC
j_gene: TRBJ2-1
v_gene: TRBV19
abundance: many
d_gene: -

CDR3aa: CATKPEQPSYEQYF
CDR3nt: TGTGCCACCAAACCGGAGCAGCCCTCCTACGAGCAGTACTTC
j_gene: TRBJ2-7
v_gene: TRBV6-2/TRBV6-3
abundance: many
d_gene: -

CDR3aa: CASILDRASSYEQYF
CDR3nt: TGCGCCAGCATTTTAGACAGGGCCAGCTCCTACGAGCAGTACTTC
j_gene: TRBJ2-7
v_gene: TRBV10-2
abundance: many
d_gene: TRBD1

CDR3aa: CASSPSGEGVYQETQYF
CDR3nt: TGTGCCAGCAGCCCCTCAGGGGAAGGGGTTTATCAAGAGACCCAGTACTTC
j_gene: TRBJ2-5
v_gene: TRBV11-2
abundance: many
d_gene: -

CDR3aa: CASSEWGEETYEQYF
CDR3nt: TGTGCCAGCAGTGAATGGGGGGAGGAAACCTACGAGCAGTACTTC
j_gene: TRBJ2-7
v_gene: TRBV2
abundance: -
d_gene: -

CDR3aa: CASGTDLSYEQYF
CDR3nt: TGTGCCAGCGGGACGGATCTTTCGTACGAGCAGTACTTC
j_gene: TRBJ2-7
v_gene: TRBV2
abundance: -
d_gene: -

CDR3aa: CSARGTAETYNSPLHF
CDR3nt: TGCAGTGCTAGAGGGACCGCCGAAACCTATAATTCACCCCTCCACTTT
j_gene: TRBJ1-6
v_gene: TRBV20-1
abundance: many
d_gene: -

CDR3aa: CASSMGIAGPQHF
CDR3nt: TGTGCCAGTAGTATGGGAATCGCCGGGCCCCAGCATTTT
j_gene: TRBJ1-5
v_gene: TRBV19
abundance: -
d_gene: -

CDR3aa: CASSQDRGGWGYTF
CDR3nt: TGCGCCAGCAGCCAAGATAGAGGCGGATGGGGCTACACCTTC
j_gene: TRBJ1-2
v_gene: TRBV4-3
abundance: many
d_gene: -